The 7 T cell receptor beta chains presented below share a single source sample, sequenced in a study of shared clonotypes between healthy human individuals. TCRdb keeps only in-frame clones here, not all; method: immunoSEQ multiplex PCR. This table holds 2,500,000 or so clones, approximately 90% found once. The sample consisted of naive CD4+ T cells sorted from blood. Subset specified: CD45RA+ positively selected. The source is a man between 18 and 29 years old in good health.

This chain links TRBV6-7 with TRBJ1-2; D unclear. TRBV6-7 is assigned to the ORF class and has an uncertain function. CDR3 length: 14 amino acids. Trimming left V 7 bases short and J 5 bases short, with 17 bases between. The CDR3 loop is CASTGETAKYGYTF. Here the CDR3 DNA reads TGTGCCAGCACCGGAGAAACAGCGAAATATGGCTACACCTTC.

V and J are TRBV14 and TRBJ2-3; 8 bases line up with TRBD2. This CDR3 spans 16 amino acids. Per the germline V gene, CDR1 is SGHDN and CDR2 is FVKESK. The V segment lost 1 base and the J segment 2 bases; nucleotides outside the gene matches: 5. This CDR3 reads CASSQVGGGYTDTQYF. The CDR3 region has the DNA TGTGCCAGCAGCCAAGTCGGGGGGGGCTACACAGATACGCAGTATTTT.

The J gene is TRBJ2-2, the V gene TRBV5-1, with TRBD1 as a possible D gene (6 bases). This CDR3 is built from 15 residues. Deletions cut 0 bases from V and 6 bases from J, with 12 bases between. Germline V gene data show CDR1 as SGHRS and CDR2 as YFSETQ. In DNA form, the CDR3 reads TGCGCCAGCAGCTTGGGCCAGGGGATGTCCGGGGAGCTGTTTTTT. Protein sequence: CASSLGQGMSGELFF.

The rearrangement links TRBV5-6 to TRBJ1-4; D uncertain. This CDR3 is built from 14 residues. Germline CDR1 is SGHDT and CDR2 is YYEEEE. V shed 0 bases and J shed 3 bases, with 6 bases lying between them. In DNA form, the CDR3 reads TGTGCCAGCAGCTTGGGGGCCCCTAATGAAAAACTGTTTTTT. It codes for CASSLGAPNEKLFF.

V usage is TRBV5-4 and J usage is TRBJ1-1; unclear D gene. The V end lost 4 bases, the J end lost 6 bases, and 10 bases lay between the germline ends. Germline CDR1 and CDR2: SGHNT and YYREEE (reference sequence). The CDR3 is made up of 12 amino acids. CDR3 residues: CASSRDTAEAFF. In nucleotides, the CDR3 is TGTGCCAGCAGCCGCGACACAGCTGAAGCTTTCTTT.

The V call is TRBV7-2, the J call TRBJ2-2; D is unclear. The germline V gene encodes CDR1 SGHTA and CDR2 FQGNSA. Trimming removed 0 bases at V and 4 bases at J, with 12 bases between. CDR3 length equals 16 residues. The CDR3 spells CASSLAGPQITGELFF. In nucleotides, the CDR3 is TGTGCCAGCAGCTTAGCTGGGCCCCAAATCACCGGGGAGCTGTTTTTT.

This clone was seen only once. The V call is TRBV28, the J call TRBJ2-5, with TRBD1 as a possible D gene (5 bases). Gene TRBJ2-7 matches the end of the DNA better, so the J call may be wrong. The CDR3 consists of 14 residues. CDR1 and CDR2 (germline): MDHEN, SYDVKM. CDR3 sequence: CASSYSAGTYEQYF. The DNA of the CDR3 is TGTGCCAGCAGTTATTCCGCAGGGACCTACGAGCAGTACTTC.